The rows below give T cell receptor beta chains drawn from one sample of a study of blood T cell repertoires in COVID-19. Profiled with immunoSEQ multiplex PCR; TCRdb holds only in-frame clones, not every one. The profile shows roughly 300,000 clones, 86% of them singletons. The specimen sequenced was PBMCs or T cells enriched from blood (not recorded which). All receptors derive from a woman aged 40 to 50 with acute COVID-19. CDR3s include the opening cysteine and the closing phenylalanine or tryptophan. The order of the fields is V gene, J gene, CDR3 protein.

v_call: TRBV7-7; j_call: TRBJ2-3; cdr3_aa: CASSLGTLDTQYF
v_call: TRBV3-1/TRBV3-2; j_call: TRBJ1-1; cdr3_aa: CASSRQEGITEAFF
v_call: TRBV6-5; j_call: TRBJ1-1; cdr3_aa: CASSYGTGIEAFF
v_call: TRBV19; j_call: TRBJ2-7; cdr3_aa: CASSILVSYEQYF
v_call: TRBV19; j_call: TRBJ2-4; cdr3_aa: CASSTSPGQVGSLSKNIQYF
v_call: TRBV6-2/TRBV6-3; j_call: TRBJ1-5; cdr3_aa: CASSEDRAYQPQHF
v_call: TRBV5-1; j_call: TRBJ2-7; cdr3_aa: CASSLGLQGYEQYF
v_call: TRBV7-9; j_call: TRBJ2-6; cdr3_aa: CASSFRDSSSGANVLTF
v_call: TRBV6-4; j_call: TRBJ1-6; cdr3_aa: CASAEGDNSPLHF
v_call: TRBV7-6; j_call: TRBJ1-4; cdr3_aa: CASSFQSGQGGEKLFF
v_call: TRBV6-6; j_call: TRBJ1-5; cdr3_aa: CASSGQGDQPQHF
v_call: TRBV7-8; j_call: TRBJ2-1; cdr3_aa: CASSLTTPGQGAGEQFF
v_call: TRBV5-6; j_call: TRBJ2-3; cdr3_aa: CASSLAGDRAIFSGDTQYF
v_call: TRBV4-3; j_call: TRBJ2-1; cdr3_aa: CASSQDEGLPNEQFF
v_call: TRBV11-2; j_call: TRBJ2-7; cdr3_aa: CASSPSQVSEQYF
v_call: TRBV18; j_call: TRBJ1-2; cdr3_aa: CASSPRMADGEYGYTF
v_call: TRBV9; j_call: TRBJ2-7; cdr3_aa: CASSVLPSYEQYF
v_call: TRBV25-1; j_call: TRBJ1-5; cdr3_aa: CASGDEGANQPQHF
v_call: TRBV7-2; j_call: TRBJ2-5; cdr3_aa: CASSLATSGRAGETQYF
v_call: TRBV12-5; j_call: TRBJ1-2; cdr3_aa: CASGPKNEATGNYGYTF
v_call: TRBV28; j_call: TRBJ1-5; cdr3_aa: CASSGRLYSNQPQHF
v_call: TRBV30; j_call: TRBJ2-7; cdr3_aa: CAWSQREAYEQYF
v_call: TRBV7-2; j_call: TRBJ2-1; cdr3_aa: CASSPGQTNEQFF
v_call: TRBV6-5; j_call: TRBJ2-1; cdr3_aa: CASSYRDRGFYEQFF
v_call: TRBV6-1; j_call: TRBJ1-2; cdr3_aa: CASSEVGRSYGYTF
v_call: TRBV27; j_call: TRBJ2-1; cdr3_aa: CASSLSPAKNNEQFF
v_call: TRBV20-1; j_call: TRBJ1-1; cdr3_aa: CSASGPGGRTEAFF
v_call: TRBV21-1; j_call: TRBJ2-6; cdr3_aa: CASSTPLSAGIYSGANVLTF
v_call: TRBV5-4; j_call: TRBJ2-7; cdr3_aa: CASSEAPGSYEQYF
v_call: TRBV11-1; j_call: TRBJ1-6; cdr3_aa: CASSQGTGTNSPLHF
v_call: TRBV5-1; j_call: TRBJ2-3; cdr3_aa: CASRTTGAPVDTQYF
v_call: TRBV15; j_call: TRBJ2-5; cdr3_aa: CATSRASGRATETQYF
v_call: TRBV5-1; j_call: TRBJ2-1; cdr3_aa: CASTDRAGGSYNEQFF
v_call: TRBV4-1; j_call: TRBJ1-6; cdr3_aa: CASSQDIREFLQGSYNSPLHF
v_call: TRBV7-9; j_call: TRBJ1-2; cdr3_aa: CASSPTLRRENYGYTF
v_call: TRBV6-7; j_call: TRBJ1-5; cdr3_aa: CASSYSGTGGRQPQHF
v_call: TRBV29-1; j_call: TRBJ1-1; cdr3_aa: CSVELAGVGVAFF
v_call: TRBV28; j_call: TRBJ2-1; cdr3_aa: CASSLGTSGNYNEQFF
v_call: TRBV15; j_call: TRBJ2-2; cdr3_aa: CATRGQANTGELFF
v_call: TRBV4-2; j_call: TRBJ1-2; cdr3_aa: CASSQKAGTGGRYGYTF
v_call: TRBV7-3; j_call: TRBJ2-3; cdr3_aa: CASSNTGKSDTQYF
v_call: TRBV19; j_call: TRBJ2-7; cdr3_aa: CASSADTFYEQYF
v_call: TRBV28; j_call: TRBJ1-1; cdr3_aa: CASYRQGGTEAFF
v_call: TRBV5-1; j_call: TRBJ1-2; cdr3_aa: CASSFGTGGAEGYTF
v_call: TRBV9; j_call: TRBJ1-1; cdr3_aa: CASSPTTGAGVTEAFF
v_call: TRBV4-1; j_call: TRBJ1-2; cdr3_aa: CASSQDLQGLYGYTF
v_call: TRBV19; j_call: TRBJ2-7; cdr3_aa: CASSPRITGGAYEQYF
v_call: TRBV5-3; j_call: TRBJ1-1; cdr3_aa: CARSSSGGRDTEAFF
v_call: TRBV7-2; j_call: TRBJ2-1; cdr3_aa: CASSSRTSGSYNEQFF
v_call: TRBV28; j_call: TRBJ1-6; cdr3_aa: CASSFIRGNSPLHF
v_call: TRBV14; j_call: TRBJ2-1; cdr3_aa: CASSQDQGVAYNEQFF
v_call: TRBV6-5; j_call: TRBJ1-2; cdr3_aa: CASSYSGRLNYGYTF
v_call: TRBV18; j_call: TRBJ2-7; cdr3_aa: CASSPGKGIGEQYF
v_call: TRBV2; j_call: TRBJ2-3; cdr3_aa: CASSFPLQVSTDTQYF
v_call: TRBV2; j_call: TRBJ2-1; cdr3_aa: CASRQLAIEQFF
v_call: TRBV19; j_call: TRBJ1-5; cdr3_aa: CASSLSASIGQPQHF
v_call: TRBV11-2; j_call: TRBJ1-6; cdr3_aa: CASSLAVDYNSPLHF